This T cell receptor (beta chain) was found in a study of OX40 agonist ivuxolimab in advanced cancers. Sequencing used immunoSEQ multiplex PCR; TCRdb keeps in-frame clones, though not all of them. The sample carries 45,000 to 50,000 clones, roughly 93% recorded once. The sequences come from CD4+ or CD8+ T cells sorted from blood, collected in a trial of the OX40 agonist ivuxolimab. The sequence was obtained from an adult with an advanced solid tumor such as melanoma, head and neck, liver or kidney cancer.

The CDR3 sequence is CASSFRGKGYEQYF. The CDR3 DNA sequence: TGTGCCAGCAGTTTTAGGGGGAAGGGGTACGAGCAGTACTTC. The rearrangement joins TRBV27 to TRBJ2-7; D is perhaps TRBD1 (6 bases). This CDR3 contains 14 residues. Germline V lookup: CDR1 MNHEY, CDR2 SMNVEV (reference sequence). Trimming left V 3 bases short and J 4 bases short, with 13 bases between.